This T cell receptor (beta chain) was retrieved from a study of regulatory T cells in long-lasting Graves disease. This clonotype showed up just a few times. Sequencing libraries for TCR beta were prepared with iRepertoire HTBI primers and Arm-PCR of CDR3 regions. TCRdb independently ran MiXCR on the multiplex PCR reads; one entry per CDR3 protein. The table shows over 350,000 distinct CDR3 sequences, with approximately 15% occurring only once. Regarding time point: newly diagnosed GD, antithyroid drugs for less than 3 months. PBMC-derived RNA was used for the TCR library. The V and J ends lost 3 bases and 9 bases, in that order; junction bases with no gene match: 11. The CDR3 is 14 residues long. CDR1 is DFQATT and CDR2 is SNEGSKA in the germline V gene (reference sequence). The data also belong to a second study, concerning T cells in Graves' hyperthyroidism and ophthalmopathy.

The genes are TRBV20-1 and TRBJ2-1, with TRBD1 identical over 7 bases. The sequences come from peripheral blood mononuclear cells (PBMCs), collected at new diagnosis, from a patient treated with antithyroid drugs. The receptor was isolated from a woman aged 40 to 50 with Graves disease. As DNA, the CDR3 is TGCAGTGCTAGTTCCGTAACAGGGGCGGCTGAGCAGTTCTTC. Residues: CSASSVTGAAEQFF.